The 28 T cell receptor beta chains presented below share a single source sample, sequenced in a study of metastatic and nonmetastatic thyroid tumors. TCRdb re-clonotyped the PCR reads through MiXCR. Counted here are 12,000 or so clones, 20% to 30% occurring once; the ten biggest clones make up roughly 9.8%. Each patient came to thyroid surgery without any prior treatment (of any kind). What was sequenced was tumor tissue. Receptor source: a female donor with papillary thyroid cancer or a benign thyroid nodule (not recorded which). Some clones in this sample may be carry-over from other donors' samples.

J is TRBJ2-6 and V is TRBV30; D may be TRBD1 or TRBD2 (5 bases each). Germline loops: CDR1 GTSNPN, CDR2 SVGIG (reference sequence). CDR3 size: 15 residues. The V end lost 2 bases, the J end lost 4 bases, and 12 bases lay between the germline ends. In DNA, the CDR3 is TGTGCCTGGAGTCGAGGGGCTGAAGGGGCCAACGTCCTGACTTTC. It codes for CAWSRGAEGANVLTF.

This rearrangement joins TRBV20-1 to TRBJ1-3, with D possibly matching TRBD1 (6 bases). The V end lost 3 bases, the J end lost 4 bases, and 10 bases lay between the germline ends. Germline loops: CDR1 DFQATT, CDR2 SNEGSKA (reference sequence). The CDR3 has 13 amino acids. CDR3 bases: TGCAGTGCTAGTCAGGGGTACGGAAACACCATATATTTT. This translates into CSASQGYGNTIYF.

This clone ranks as medium-sized (0.01 to 0.1%). The chain uses TRBV7-9 and TRBJ1-2, with D possibly matching TRBD1 (6 bases). Trimming cost V 5 bases and J 7 bases, with 17 bases left between them. CDR1 and CDR2 (germline): SEHNR, FQNEAQ (reference sequence). The CDR3 spans 14 residues. CDR3 sequence (DNA): TGTGCCAGCAGCGTCCAAGCAGGGGCGGGTGGCTACACCTTC. This encodes CASSVQAGAGGYTF.

This rearrangement joins TRBV6-1 to TRBJ1-1; TRBD1 might be the D (5 bases). The CDR3 loop spans 16 amino acids. The germline V gene encodes CDR1 MNHNS and CDR2 SASEGT. The V gene lost 6 bases and the J gene lost 5 bases, with 22 bases spanning the gap. CDR3 nucleotide sequence: TGTGCCAGCAGCCCACAGGCTTGGGGGGAAACAACTGAAGCTTTCTTT. As protein: CASSPQAWGETTEAFF.

In this sample, this clone is medium-sized. The CDR3 coding sequence is TGTGCCAGCAGTTTGTCGGGTGGGGAGCTGTTTTTT. This translates into CASSLSGGELFF. The genes are TRBV6-1 and TRBJ2-2; D gene uncertain. Deletions cut 5 bases from V and 8 bases from J, with 9 bases between. The CDR3 has 12 residues. Germline V gene sequence: CDR1 MNHNS, CDR2 SASEGT.

This clone was detected a few times. V and J are TRBV6-1 and TRBJ1-2; TRBD1 agrees at 7 bases. From germline, CDR1 is MNHNS and CDR2 SASEGT. The CDR3 sequence is 14 residues long. V was clipped by 7 bases and J by 4 bases; unmatched bases: 9. CDR3 coding DNA: TGTGCCAGCACCCAAGGGGGCCCTCCCTATGGCTACACCTTC. The encoded protein is CASTQGGPPYGYTF.

This clone came up a few times. J is TRBJ1-5 and V is TRBV15; D gene ambiguous. This CDR3 spans 14 amino acids. The germline gives CDR1 LNHNV, CDR2 YYDKDF (reference sequence). The germline V and J ends were trimmed by 3 bases and 4 bases, with 10 bases remaining between them. CDR3 DNA: TGTGCCACCAGCAGGTCATCCGCTAATCAGCCCCAGCATTTT. This gives the protein CATSRSSANQPQHF.

V is TRBV12-3 or TRBV12-4 and J is TRBJ2-7, with TRBD1 as a possible D gene (5 bases). Trimming pared 1 base from V and 3 bases from J, leaving 13 bases between. The length of the CDR3 is 15 residues. The CDR3 here is CASSLGGGGIYEQYF. CDR3 coding DNA: TGTGCCAGCAGTTTAGGGGGCGGTGGGATCTACGAGCAGTACTTC.

This clone was counted ten times or more. The rearrangement uses TRBV12-5 and TRBJ2-1; 9 nucleotides align to TRBD2. V lost 5 bases to trimming and J lost 6 bases; unmatched junction nucleotides: 5. Germline lookup yields CDR1 LGHNT and CDR2 FRNRAP. The CDR3 length is 14 residues. This chain's CDR3 is CASGSGGTINEQFF. As DNA, the CDR3 is TGTGCTAGTGGTAGCGGGGGGACAATCAATGAGCAGTTCTTC.

The rearrangement joins TRBV20-1 to TRBJ2-1, with D possibly being TRBD1 or TRBD2 (6 bases each). The CDR3 loop spans 15 amino acids. Trimming removed 6 bases at V and 8 bases at J, with 23 bases between. Germline V lookup: CDR1 DFQATT, CDR2 SNEGSKA (reference sequence). The CDR3 DNA reads TGCAGTGCAGGGGGGAAGATAGTCTCAAGCGATGAGCAGTTCTTC. Amino acids: CSAGGKIVSSDEQFF.

The rearrangement uses TRBV6-2 or TRBV6-3 and TRBJ2-7, with 7 bases fitting TRBD2. Unmatched junction bases numbered 23, after V lost 5 bases and J lost 4 bases. The CDR3 sequence is 19 residues long. The V gene's germline CDR1 is MNHEY and CDR2 SVGEGT. CDR3 nucleotide sequence: TGTGCCAGCAGTCCCCCCTCGGAACTCGCGGGAGTAGTTAGATACGAGCAGTACTTC. Translating gives CASSPPSELAGVVRYEQYF.

The sample holds a few counts of this clone. The genes are TRBV28 and TRBJ2-5, with TRBD1 matching 7 bases. The germline V gene has CDR1 MDHEN and CDR2 SYDVKM. This CDR3 comprises 14 residues. V gave up 3 bases and J gave up 5 bases; unmatched junction bases: 6. The CDR3 sequence: CASSFRTGRETQYF. CDR3 DNA sequence: TGTGCCAGCAGTTTTCGGACAGGTCGTGAGACCCAGTACTTC.

The chain employs TRBV6-5 and TRBJ1-2; 9 positions match TRBD1. V dropped 4 bases and J dropped 2; count of bases not matched to a gene: 5. The CDR3 has 15 residues. CDR1 MNHEY and CDR2 SVGAGI come from the germline V gene. CDR3 sequence reads: CASSSGTGLNYGYTF. As DNA, the CDR3 is TGTGCCAGCAGTTCCGGGACAGGGCTGAACTATGGCTACACCTTC.

This clone showed up just a few times. The V and J genes are TRBV24-1 and TRBJ2-1; D not certain. Germline CDR1 and CDR2: KGHDR and SFDVKD. Trimming removed 3 bases from V and 5 bases from J, with 10 bases in between. The CDR3 totals 14 residues. This CDR3 is CATSDASFHNEQFF. The CDR3 DNA follows: TGTGCCACCAGTGATGCGTCCTTCCACAATGAGCAGTTCTTC.

This clone is deemed medium-sized. The chain is built from TRBV5-1 and TRBJ2-1; D is perhaps TRBD1 or TRBD2 (5 bases each). Germline CDR1 is SGHRS and CDR2 is YFSETQ. CDR3 length equals 15 residues. Trimming pared 1 base from V and 0 bases from J, leaving 8 bases between. In DNA form, the CDR3 reads TGCGCCAGCAGCTTGACGGGACCCTCCTACAATGAGCAGTTCTTC. Translated, it gives CASSLTGPSYNEQFF.

The rearrangement links TRBV18 to TRBJ2-6, with 9 bases fitting TRBD1. Trimming removed 3 bases from V and 1 base from J; junction bases left unmatched: 7. There are 18 residues in the CDR3. Germline values: CDR1 KGHSH, CDR2 LQKENI. CDR3 DNA: TGTGCCAGCTCACCCCCCGGACAGGGGATATCTGGGGCCAACGTCCTGACTTTC. As protein: CASSPPGQGISGANVLTF.

This clone was seen just once. The chain links TRBV20-1 to TRBJ2-7, with D tentatively TRBD1 or TRBD2 (6 bases each). Between the trimmed V and J ends, which lost 4 bases and 0 bases, there was a span of 16 bases. The CDR3 runs 15 residues. Germline values: CDR1 DFQATT, CDR2 SNEGSKA (reference sequence). The CDR3 loop is CSAINTGRSSYEQYF. The CDR3 DNA reads TGCAGTGCTATAAATACAGGGAGGAGCTCCTACGAGCAGTACTTC.

By its share, this clone is medium-sized. The chain links TRBV9 to TRBJ2-7; 9 nucleotides line up with TRBD2. Looked up from germline, CDR1 is SGDLS and CDR2 is YYNGEE. With 0 bases clipped from V and 5 bases from J, the junction kept 6 bases outside the gene matches. The CDR3 spans 15 residues. CDR3 sequence (DNA): TGTGCCAGCAGCGTAGGGGTTAGCGGGAGCGACGAGCAGTACTTC. Its protein product is CASSVGVSGSDEQYF.

The chain employs TRBV3-1 and TRBJ2-7; D possibly matches TRBD1 or TRBD2 (6 bases each). With 4 bases removed from V and 4 bases from J, the gap between germline ends came to 8 bases. Germline V gives CDR1 LGHDT, CDR2 YNNKEL (reference sequence). This CDR3 has 12 residues. The CDR3 nucleotides read TGTGCCAGCAGCCCGGGGGCGTACGAGCAGTACTTC. This encodes CASSPGAYEQYF.

V gene TRBV6-1 combines with J gene TRBJ2-7, with TRBD1 matching 7 bases. The CDR3 length is 15 residues. CDR1 MNHNS and CDR2 SASEGT come from the germline V gene. V dropped 8 bases and J dropped 3; count of bases not matched to a gene: 13. The CDR3 is CASAGQGVFYYEQYF. In nucleotides, the CDR3 is TGTGCCAGCGCGGGCCAGGGGGTTTTTTACTACGAGCAGTACTTC.

The sample holds a few counts of this clone. The V gene is TRBV20-1, the J gene TRBJ2-2; D tentatively reads TRBD1 or TRBD2 (5 bases each). The CDR3 covers 14 residues. V shed 3 bases and J shed 5 bases, with 13 bases lying between them. CDR1 and CDR2 from the germline V gene are DFQATT and SNEGSKA (reference sequence). The CDR3 here is CSASGGTETGELFF. CDR3 sequence (DNA): TGCAGTGCTAGTGGGGGAACAGAGACCGGGGAGCTGTTTTTT.

Judged by abundance, this clone is medium-sized. The chain uses TRBV7-9 and TRBJ2-7; 10 nucleotides agree with TRBD2. The germline gives CDR1 SEHNR, CDR2 FQNEAQ (reference sequence). This CDR3 is 17 amino acids long. V gave up 1 base and J gave up 1 base; unmatched junction bases: 7. CDR3 DNA: TGTGCCAGCAGCTTAGAAGGTAGCGGGAGGCAATCCTACGAGCAGTACTTC. Its translation: CASSLEGSGRQSYEQYF.

The chain recombines TRBV6-1 with TRBJ1-6; D is uncertain. The CDR3 consists of 12 residues. V was shortened by 4 bases and J by 8 bases, with 6 bases between the two germline ends. Germline V CDR1 and CDR2: MNHNS, SASEGT. The CDR3 protein is CASSGSHSPLHF. CDR3 coding DNA: TGTGCCAGCAGTGGCTCCCATTCACCCCTCCACTTT.

By share of the sample, this clone is medium-sized. This rearrangement joins TRBV6-1 to TRBJ1-3; D gene ambiguous. Germline V lookup: CDR1 MNHNS, CDR2 SASEGT. The CDR3 is 13 amino acids. Trimming shortened V by 8 bases and J by 2 bases, and 10 bases separated the two germline ends. CDR3 DNA sequence: TGTGCCAGCCAGGTGGTTACTGGAAACACCATATATTTT. Amino acid sequence: CASQVVTGNTIYF.

The chain combines TRBV19 with TRBJ2-1; D possibly matches TRBD1 or TRBD2 (9 bases each). The CDR3 sequence is 13 residues long. Trimming removed 9 bases from V and 10 bases from J, with 19 bases in between. Germline V gives CDR1 LNHDA, CDR2 SQIVND (reference sequence). The CDR3 region is CASTGGAGGEQFF. DNA of the CDR3: TGTGCCAGCACAGGGGGCGCGGGGGGGGAGCAGTTCTTC.

This clone was picked up many times. The rearrangement uses TRBV18 and TRBJ2-5, with D uncertain. Germline assignment: CDR1 KGHSH and CDR2 LQKENI. V dropped 2 bases and J dropped 0 bases, with 1 base sitting between them. The length of the CDR3 is 12 residues. This CDR3 reads CASSPYQETQYF. Written as DNA, the CDR3 is TGTGCCAGCTCACCATACCAAGAGACCCAGTACTTC.

This clone was counted only a few times. The genes are TRBV28 and TRBJ2-1; no reliable D call. The V end was cut by 2 bases, the J end by 7 bases, with 12 bases between. Germline V gives CDR1 MDHEN, CDR2 SYDVKM. The CDR3 runs 14 residues. CDR3 nucleotide sequence: TGTGCCAGCAGTTTAGAACTCGGGTCGAATGAGCAGTTCTTC. This sequence encodes CASSLELGSNEQFF.

This clone is medium-sized. This chain links TRBV19 with TRBJ2-6, with D unresolved. Germline CDR1 reads LNHDA; CDR2 reads SQIVND (reference sequence). The V gene lost 8 bases and the J gene lost 0 bases, with 14 bases spanning the gap. The CDR3 totals 16 residues. CDR3 residues: CASGRFFTSGANVLTF. CDR3 coding DNA: TGTGCCAGTGGCAGGTTCTTCACCTCTGGGGCCAACGTCCTGACTTTC.